The 8 T cell receptor beta chains given below trace back to one sample, sequenced in a study of vaccination and CD4 T cells after COVID-19. Sequence data for DNA of cultured CD4+ T cells were generated by the Oncomine TCR Beta short-read assay. MiXCR, applied by TCRdb to the PCR reads, yields one record per CDR3 protein. This sample has more than 15,000 distinct CDR3 sequences, with 52% found just once. These TCRs' antigens remain unknown. Treatment: 10-day PBMC culture with coronavirus spike peptide pools or control peptides (ViraFEST assay). Material for sequencing was CD4+ T cells from blood, cultured in vitro. The receptors were sampled from a human donor who had recovered from COVID-19.

The CDR3 sequence is CATSRGERTGGSHEQFF. In DNA, the CDR3 is TGTGCCACCAGTAGGGGAGAGAGGACAGGGGGGTCCCATGAGCAGTTCTTC. The rearrangement uses TRBV24-1 and TRBJ2-1; 10 positions match TRBD1. The V gene's germline CDR1 is KGHDR and CDR2 SFDVKD. The CDR3 covers 17 residues. V was clipped by 6 bases and J by 8 bases; unmatched bases: 15.

This clonotype has just a few counts. The genes are TRBV28 and TRBJ2-2; 9 bases align to TRBD2. This CDR3 spans 16 amino acids. Trimming took 8 bases from V and 1 from J; bases not matched to a gene: 8. In germline, CDR1 is MDHEN, CDR2 SYDVKM. CDR3: CASGRGGQLNTGELFF. CDR3 nucleotides: TGTGCCAGCGGGCGGGGGGGTCAGCTGAACACCGGGGAGCTGTTTTTT.

This clonotype appeared a few times. V is TRBV6-5 and J is TRBJ1-6; 10 nucleotides agree with TRBD1. CDR1 is MNHEY, CDR2 SVGAGI, per germline. The CDR3 consists of 16 residues. The J segment lost 8 bases and the V segment lost 4 bases, leaving 8 bases of the junction unmatched. The CDR3 loop is CASSSGTGVVDSPLHF. DNA of the CDR3: TGTGCCAGCAGTTCCGGGACAGGGGTTGTGGATTCACCCCTCCACTTT.

CDR3 in amino acids: CASSRTGAGINQPQHF. CDR3 bases: TGTGCCAGCAGCCGGACAGGGGCGGGGATCAATCAGCCCCAGCATTTT. V usage is TRBV27 and J usage is TRBJ1-5; 9 bases agree with TRBD1. This CDR3 contains 16 residues. Germline V gene lookup returns CDR1 MNHEY and CDR2 SMNVEV (reference sequence). Unmatched junction bases numbered 9, after V lost 6 bases and J lost 3 bases.

V usage is TRBV19 and J usage is TRBJ2-5, with TRBD2 as a possible D gene (6 bases). V gave up 6 bases and J gave up 5 bases, with 13 bases separating them. This CDR3 has 13 residues. Germline V gene sequence: CDR1 LNHDA, CDR2 SQIVND (reference sequence). The CDR3 protein is CASRVGGSETQYF. The CDR3 DNA is TGTGCCAGTAGGGTTGGGGGGTCGGAGACCCAGTACTTC.

This chain joins TRBV2 and TRBJ1-2; D is perhaps TRBD1 (5 bases). Trimming removed 2 bases from V and 4 bases from J, with 11 bases in between. There are 14 residues in the CDR3. Germline loops: CDR1 SNHLY, CDR2 FYNNEI. In DNA, the CDR3 is TGTGCCAGCAGTGAAAGGCAGGGTTCCTATGGCTACACCTTC. Translation: CASSERQGSYGYTF.

Only a few counts were recorded for this clonotype. The V gene is TRBV27, the J gene TRBJ1-5, with TRBD1 as a possible D gene (6 bases). The CDR3 consists of 15 residues. CDR1 and CDR2 (germline): MNHEY, SMNVEV (reference sequence). V was pared by 0 bases and J by 4 bases, with 10 bases between. The CDR3 DNA reads as TGTGCCAGCAGTTTATCAAGGGGGGAGAATCAGCCCCAGCATTTT. It codes for CASSLSRGENQPQHF.

This clonotype qualifies as large. The rearrangement uses TRBV4-2 and TRBJ1-1; possible D gene TRBD1, 5 bases. The V end was cut by 4 bases, the J end by 0 bases, with 15 bases between. The CDR3 length is 16 residues. Per the germline V gene, CDR1 is LGHNA and CDR2 is YNFKEQ. CDR3 sequence reads: CASSLGEGLMNTEAFF. The CDR3 bases are TGTGCCAGCAGCCTGGGGGAGGGCCTCATGAACACTGAAGCTTTCTTT.